This T cell receptor (beta chain) came from a study of T cell responses to AZD1222 COVID-19 vaccine. Study-level findings and limits: Repertoires were obtained solely post-peak T cell response. Only a handful of AZD1222 recipients, more than 5 in all, had baseline seropositivity. The study reported that nearly half of spike-specific TCRs target unmutated variant regions.

TCRdb's copy holds only in-frame clones and misses some; the assay was immunoSEQ multiplex PCR. Among 140,000 to 150,000 clones listed, about 93% were seen once. Of note for this clone: Its antigen is as yet unknown.

The sequenced sample was peripheral blood, obtained on day 0 of AZD1222 vaccination. The source of this sequence is an adult in good health.

The CDR3 DNA is TGTGCCACCAACGAGAGGGGTGCGGGCAATCAGCCCCAGCATTTT. This codes for CATNERGAGNQPQHF. The chain carries TRBV10-3 and TRBJ1-5; TRBD1 is a possible D gene (5 bases). CDR3 size: 15 residues. Germline lookup yields CDR1 ENHRY and CDR2 SYGVKD. With 10 bases removed from V and 2 bases from J, the gap between germline ends came to 18 bases.